This entry describes one T cell receptor beta chain. The CDR3 has 16 residues. CDR1 and CDR2 (germline): SGHRS, YFSETQ. Trimming took 0 bases from V and 8 from J; bases not matched to a gene: 11. This sample is drawn from a study of blood T cell repertoires in COVID-19. Produced via immunoSEQ multiplex PCR; TCRdb's table is partial and in-frame only. The sample has more than 350,000 clones; 80% to 90% are singletons. Sequenced material: peripheral blood. The chain combines TRBV5-1 with TRBJ2-1; 7 positions match TRBD2. The receptor was isolated from a woman under 40 with COVID-19, enrolled during active disease. Written as DNA, the CDR3 is TGCGCCAGCAGCTTGGGGCGCCCAGCGGGGTGGGATGAGCAGTTCTTC. Translation gives CASSLGRPAGWDEQFF.